This section outlines one TCR beta chain sequence together with its context. Sequencing was performed with immunoSEQ multiplex PCR; in TCRdb, only in-frame clones are kept and a portion is missing. The table records 250,000 to 350,000 clones, roughly 83% of them present only once. These data originate in a study of blood T cell repertoires in COVID-19. Study-level background: Collection of acute and convalescent COVID-19 samples took place in the United States, Italy and Spain.

The V gene lost 0 bases and the J gene lost 4 bases, with 9 bases spanning the gap. This CDR3 has 14 amino acids. In germline, CDR1 is SGHTA, CDR2 FQGTGA. The sample consisted of peripheral blood. The sequence came from a woman aged 45-60 years with acute or convalescent COVID-19. This chain joins TRBV7-3 and TRBJ2-5; no definite D call. Written as DNA, the CDR3 is TGTGCCAGCAGCTTAACTTATTCGGGAGAGACCCAGTACTTC. Translation: CASSLTYSGETQYF.